This T cell receptor (beta chain) was captured by sequencing in a study of a mutant IDH1 vaccine in newly diagnosed glioma. At the level of the study: Treated patients, roughly 62% male and approximately 40% female, averaged about 42 years of age. Study observations and caveats: Shifts in the top peripheral T cell clonotypes seemed unrelated to pseudoprogression.

Clones were sequenced by immunoSEQ multiplex PCR, and TCRdb holds only the in-frame ones, with some missing. The sample shows approximately 21,000 clones, approximately 84% of them seen only once. The CDR3 extends over 15 amino acids. Trimming left V 3 bases short and J 0 bases short, with 9 bases between. In germline, CDR1 is SGHKS, CDR2 YYEKEE (reference sequence). Time point: week 47, end of study. One vaccine dose held 300 ug of mutant IDH1 20-mer peptide and came with topical imiquimod. Diagnosis in the donors showed new WHO grade 3 or 4 astrocytomas that were IDH1-mutant and ATRX-lost. Points on this clone: What it recognizes is unknown.

V and J are TRBV5-5 and TRBJ1-4; D is perhaps TRBD1 (6 bases). This sequence originates from a man aged 40-55 years with glioma. Sequencing used PBMCs, obtained from a glioma patient whose treatment included an IDH1 peptide vaccine. The CDR3 loop reads CASSWGRSTNEKLFF. CDR3 DNA sequence: TGTGCCAGCAGCTGGGGGCGGTCAACTAATGAAAAACTGTTTTTT.